The following is a TCR beta chain sequence with its context. The antigen is unknown. Between the trimmed V and J ends, which lost 2 bases and 3 bases, there was a span of 2 bases. The CDR3 extends over 12 amino acids. Germline V gene data show CDR1 as SGHVS and CDR2 as FQNEAQ. This sample was included in a study of cytomegalovirus exposure and HLA in healthy donors. Sequencing was performed with immunoSEQ multiplex PCR; in TCRdb, only in-frame clones are kept and a portion is missing. Of about 250,000 clones listed, roughly 84% are singletons. Study observations and caveats: Researchers catalogued about 150 TCR beta chains as cytomegalovirus-associated.

This rearrangement joins TRBV7-8 to TRBJ1-5; D unclear. The source of this sequence is a man in his late teens or twenties in good health and CMV-seropositive. Sequenced sample: PBMCs. The CDR3 loop is CASSLINQPQHF. The DNA of the CDR3 is TGTGCCAGCAGCTTAATCAATCAGCCCCAGCATTTT.